Listed below are T cell receptor beta chains from one sample, sequenced in a study of CD8 T cells in Susac syndrome. TCRdb called the immunoSEQ multiplex PCR reads again in MiXCR, with one record for every CDR3 protein. The profile shows about 140,000 distinct CDR3 sequences, 85% to 95% of them singletons. Input material: CD8+ T cells from PBMCs. The receptors here all came from a human donor in good health. Both conserved end residues are part of each CDR3. The D gene is left open where the match is weak. Expanded clones are given a class, and other clones once, few, many or no size at all.

v_call	clone_size	j_call	d_call	cdr3_aa	cdr3_nt
TRBV6-2/TRBV6-3	once	TRBJ2-7	.	CASSYTPLETAGDYEQYF	TGTGCCAGCAGTTATACCCCCCTGGAGACCGCAGGGGACTACGAGCAGTACTTC
TRBV4-3	.	TRBJ2-1	.	CASSQGGANEQFF	TGCGCCAGCAGCCAAGGGGGGGCGAATGAGCAGTTCTTC
TRBV19	few	TRBJ2-1	TRBD1	CASSQDRGDNEQFF	TGTGCCAGTAGCCAGGACAGGGGAGACAATGAGCAGTTCTTC
TRBV5-4	once	TRBJ2-1	TRBD2	CASSLGPAGGVEQFF	TGTGCCAGCAGCTTGGGCCCAGCGGGAGGGGTTGAGCAGTTCTTC
TRBV24-1	once	TRBJ1-2	TRBD1	CATGTGNGYTF	TGTGCCACCGGGACAGGGAATGGCTACACCTTC
TRBV20-1	once	TRBJ2-2	.	CSANRDFPPGELFF	TGCAGTGCTAACCGGGACTTCCCCCCCGGGGAGCTGTTTTTT
TRBV6-6	.	TRBJ2-7	.	CASSSADKKYYEQYF	TGTGCCAGCAGTTCGGCAGACAAAAAATACTACGAGCAGTACTTC
TRBV15	.	TRBJ2-3	TRBD1	CATSRAGTATDTQYF	TGTGCCACCAGCAGGGCCGGGACAGCCACAGATACGCAGTATTTT
TRBV15	.	TRBJ2-7	TRBD1	CATSAEQGAEQYF	TGTGCCACCAGCGCGGAACAGGGGGCCGAGCAGTACTTC
TRBV12-5	.	TRBJ2-1	TRBD2	CASGTGTSGVDEQFF	TGTGCTAGTGGGACCGGGACTAGCGGGGTTGATGAGCAGTTCTTC
TRBV28	.	TRBJ1-2	TRBD1	CASSTQDRVYGYTF	TGTGCCAGCAGTACTCAGGACAGGGTCTATGGCTACACCTTC
TRBV20-1	.	TRBJ1-5	.	CSARDIRELQHF	TGCAGTGCTAGAGATATAAGGGAACTCCAGCATTTT
TRBV6-2/TRBV6-3	few	TRBJ1-1	.	CASSSGVTEAFF	TGTGCCAGCAGTTCCGGAGTGACTGAAGCTTTCTTT
TRBV9	.	TRBJ2-7	.	CASSVGPGPYEQYF	TGTGCCAGCAGCGTAGGCCCGGGGCCCTACGAGCAGTACTTC
TRBV15	.	TRBJ2-5	.	CATSRSGVGGMETQYF	TGTGCCACCAGCAGATCCGGCGTCGGAGGTATGGAGACCCAGTACTTC
TRBV4-1	.	TRBJ2-1	.	CASSLANGGEQFF	TGCGCCAGCAGCCTAGCGAACGGGGGAGAGCAGTTCTTC
TRBV7-3	.	TRBJ1-1	TRBD1	CASSFGTATEAFF	TGTGCCAGCAGCTTCGGGACAGCCACTGAAGCTTTCTTT
TRBV7-9	.	TRBJ1-1	.	CASSSPTLGGTENTEAFF	TGTGCCAGCAGCTCACCTACCTTAGGGGGGACGGAGAACACTGAAGCTTTCTTT
TRBV4-1	.	TRBJ1-1	.	CASSQGVGIGPEAFF	TGCGCCAGCAGCCAGGGCGTGGGTATCGGCCCTGAAGCTTTCTTT
TRBV9	.	TRBJ2-1	.	CASSVDWPDNEQFF	TGTGCCAGCAGCGTAGATTGGCCTGACAATGAGCAGTTCTTC
TRBV9	.	TRBJ2-1	TRBD1	CASSVNRDRVNNEQFF	TGTGCCAGCAGCGTAAACCGGGACAGGGTGAACAATGAGCAGTTCTTC
TRBV7-8	.	TRBJ2-7	.	CASSLLQREQYF	TGTGCCAGCAGCCTTCTACAACGCGAGCAGTACTTC
TRBV12-3/TRBV12-4	few	TRBJ1-5	.	CASSLAQGNQPQHF	TGTGCCAGCAGTTTAGCCCAGGGCAATCAGCCCCAGCATTTT
TRBV27	.	TRBJ2-7	.	CASSLTDSLSYEQYF	TGTGCCAGCAGTTTGACAGACTCCCTCTCCTACGAGCAGTACTTC
TRBV24-1	.	TRBJ2-1	.	CATSDLPLGEQFF	TGTGCCACCAGTGATTTGCCTCTAGGGGAGCAGTTCTTC
TRBV27	.	TRBJ2-5	.	CASSFQTTRETQYF	TGTGCCAGCAGTTTTCAGACTACACGAGAGACCCAGTACTTC
TRBV20-1	.	TRBJ2-2	.	CSARDQNYYTGELFF	TGCAGTGCTAGAGATCAGAATTACTACACCGGGGAGCTGTTTTTT
TRBV11-2	few	TRBJ2-7	.	CASSLGPFYEQYF	TGTGCCAGCAGCTTAGGCCCTTTCTACGAGCAGTACTTC
TRBV29-1	once	TRBJ2-7	TRBD1	CSVEDRVSSYEQYF	TGCAGCGTAGAGGACAGGGTAAGCTCCTACGAGCAGTACTTC
TRBV29-1	.	TRBJ2-1	.	CSVGDFYNEQFF	TGCAGCGTGGGGGACTTCTACAATGAGCAGTTCTTC
TRBV27	once	TRBJ2-1	.	CASSSAGFNEQFF	TGTGCCAGCAGTTCGGCCGGGTTCAATGAGCAGTTCTTC
TRBV29-1	.	TRBJ1-1	TRBD1	CSVLGGQGRTEAFF	TGCAGCGTCCTAGGGGGACAGGGCCGGACTGAAGCTTTCTTT
TRBV7-8	.	TRBJ2-5	.	CASSLNWQETQYF	TGTGCCAGCAGCTTAAACTGGCAAGAGACCCAGTACTTC
TRBV27	.	TRBJ2-5	.	CASSLGVWETQYF	TGTGCCAGCAGTTTGGGAGTATGGGAGACCCAGTACTTC
TRBV29-1	.	TRBJ1-1	TRBD1	CSVEGDRPEAFF	TGCAGCGTTGAGGGGGACAGGCCTGAAGCTTTCTTT
TRBV20-1	.	TRBJ2-5	.	CSTKGGDETQYF	TGCAGTACTAAAGGAGGGGACGAGACCCAGTACTTC
TRBV27	.	TRBJ2-7	TRBD1	CASSAGTGMNEQYF	TGTGCCAGCAGTGCCGGGACAGGAATGAACGAGCAGTACTTC
TRBV7-2	.	TRBJ2-1	.	CASSLILVEGDEQFF	TGTGCCAGCAGCTTAATTCTTGTTGAGGGGGATGAGCAGTTCTTC
TRBV6-1	.	TRBJ1-5	.	CASSEARRGGLNNQPQHF	TGTGCCAGCAGTGAAGCGAGAAGGGGGGGGCTGAACAATCAGCCCCAGCATTTT
TRBV4-3	.	TRBJ2-7	TRBD2	CASSLSRLAGRIYEQYF	TGCGCCAGCAGCCTCAGTCGACTAGCGGGCCGAATCTACGAGCAGTACTTC